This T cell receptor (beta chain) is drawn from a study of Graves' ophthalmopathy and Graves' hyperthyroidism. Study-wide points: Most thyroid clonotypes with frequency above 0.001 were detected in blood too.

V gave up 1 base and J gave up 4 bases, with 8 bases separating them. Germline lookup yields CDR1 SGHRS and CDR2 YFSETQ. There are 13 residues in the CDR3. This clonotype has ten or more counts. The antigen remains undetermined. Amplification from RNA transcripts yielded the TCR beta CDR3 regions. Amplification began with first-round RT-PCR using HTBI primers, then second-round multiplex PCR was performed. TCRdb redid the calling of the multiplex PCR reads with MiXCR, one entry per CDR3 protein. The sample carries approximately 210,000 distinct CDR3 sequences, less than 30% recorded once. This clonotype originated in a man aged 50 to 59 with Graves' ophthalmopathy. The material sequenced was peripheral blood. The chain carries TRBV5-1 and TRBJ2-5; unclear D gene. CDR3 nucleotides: TGCGCCAGCAGCTTGAGACACACAGAGACCCAGTACTTC. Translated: CASSLRHTETQYF.